A selection of T cell receptor beta chains follows, all from one sample in a study of blood T cell repertoires in COVID-19. Sequenced by immunoSEQ multiplex PCR; TCRdb stores in-frame clones only, minus some. Altogether roughly 180,000 clones are present, about 93% being singletons, with the ten largest covering approximately 0.69%. The sample comprised peripheral blood. All receptors derive from a man in his thirties or forties with COVID-19, enrolled during active disease. Each CDR3 is given with its conserved first and last residue. The D gene is left open where the match is weak. Size tells how often a clone was seen (once, few, many) or the class of an expanded clone, and some rows leave it out.

>NA|TRBV12-2|TRBJ1-6|NA
TGTGAAGGGGGCAGCTCCTATAATTCACCCCTCCACTTT
CEGGSSYNSPLHF
>TRBD1|TRBV7-9|TRBJ1-1|NA
TGTGCCAGCAGAACGGACAGGGGAGCTGAAGCTTTCTTT
CASRTDRGAEAFF
>NA|TRBV18|TRBJ2-5|NA
TGTGCCAGCTCACCACCGACTGTAGAGACCCAGTACTTC
CASSPPTVETQYF
>NA|TRBV4-1|TRBJ1-1|once
TGCGCCAGCAGCCCGCGGATCAACACTGAAGCTTTCTTT
CASSPRINTEAFF
>NA|TRBV6-5|TRBJ1-3|NA
TGTGCCAGCAGTTACTCGGGGGGAAATGGGAACACCATATATTTT
CASSYSGGNGNTIYF
>TRBD2|TRBV7-3|TRBJ2-3|once
TGTGCCAGCAGCACCGGACTAGCGGGGGGCCTCTCAGATACGCAGTATTTT
CASSTGLAGGLSDTQYF
>TRBD1|TRBV9|TRBJ2-7|NA
TGTGCCAGCAGCGGGATCGGGACAGGGACGTACGAGCAGTACTTC
CASSGIGTGTYEQYF
>TRBD1|TRBV6-5|TRBJ2-1|NA
TGTGCCAGCAGTTACGGGACAGGGTTGAATGAGCAGTTCTTC
CASSYGTGLNEQFF
>NA|TRBV2|TRBJ1-5|NA
TGTGCCAGCAGTCAGACAGTTAGCAATCAGCCCCAGCATTTT
CASSQTVSNQPQHF
>NA|TRBV30|TRBJ1-3|once
TGTGCCTGGAGTTCTCTGGGAAACACCATATATTTT
CAWSSLGNTIYF
>TRBD1|TRBV9|TRBJ1-2|NA
TGTGCCAGCAGCCCCCCCCGGACAGGCTATAACTATGGCTACACCTTC
CASSPPRTGYNYGYTF
>NA|TRBV3-1/TRBV3-2|TRBJ2-3|once
TGTGCCAGCAGCCAAGATTGGGGGGGGGCCACAGATACGCAGTATTTT
CASSQDWGGATDTQYF
>TRBD1|TRBV11-3|TRBJ2-2|NA
TGTGCCAGCAGCCGCGGGACAGGAGTGCTAGTCGGGGAGCTGTTTTTT
CASSRGTGVLVGELFF
>TRBD1|TRBV5-4|TRBJ1-3|NA
TGTGCCAGCAGCCGTGACAGGGGCGGAAACACCATATATTTT
CASSRDRGGNTIYF
>TRBD1|TRBV5-1|TRBJ2-7|few
TGCGCCAGCAGCGTCCTACCGCCACAGGGGATGGGGGCCTACGAGCAGTACTTC
CASSVLPPQGMGAYEQYF
>NA|TRBV19|TRBJ1-4|NA
TGTGCCAGTAGTAACAGGGCGGGGGACAAACTGTTTTTT
CASSNRAGDKLFF
>TRBD2|TRBV20-1|TRBJ2-7|NA
TGCAGTGCTAGTTTCACTAGCGGCCCCTACGAGCAGTACTTC
CSASFTSGPYEQYF
>NA|TRBV5-1|TRBJ2-2|once
TGCGCCAGCAGCTTGGAGACAACCAACACCGGGGAGCTGTTTTTT
CASSLETTNTGELFF
>TRBD1|TRBV4-1|TRBJ1-5|NA
TGCGCCAGCAGCCAAGATCAGGGGGCGTGGGGCAATCAGCCCCAGCATTTT
CASSQDQGAWGNQPQHF
>TRBD1|TRBV11-2|TRBJ1-5|once
TGTGCCAGCAGCTTAGTAACATCTTGGTCAGGGGGCCCCAATCAGCCCCAGCATTTT
CASSLVTSWSGGPNQPQHF
>TRBD1|TRBV5-6|TRBJ1-2|NA
TGTGCCAGCAGCTTGTGGCCAGGGGGCGTCTATGGCTACACCTTC
CASSLWPGGVYGYTF
>TRBD1|TRBV10-3|TRBJ2-2|NA
TGTGGCACCGGGACAGGGGGCACCGGGGAGCTGTTTTTT
CGTGTGGTGELFF
>TRBD2|TRBV5-1|TRBJ2-7|NA
TGCGCCAGCAGCTTGGCCTACTCTCTAGCGGAGACCTACGAGCAGTACTTC
CASSLAYSLAETYEQYF
>TRBD1|TRBV30|TRBJ1-2|once
TGTGCCTGGAGTGTAGGGCAGGGGGTGTATGGCTACACCTTC
CAWSVGQGVYGYTF
>NA|TRBV5-1|TRBJ1-2|NA
TGCGCCAGCAGCTTGGCAGGAGGGATTGACTATGGCTACACCTTC
CASSLAGGIDYGYTF
>NA|TRBV6-2/TRBV6-3|TRBJ1-5|NA
TGTGCCAGCAGCCTTGGGGGACTCGGCAATCAGCCCCAGCATTTT
CASSLGGLGNQPQHF